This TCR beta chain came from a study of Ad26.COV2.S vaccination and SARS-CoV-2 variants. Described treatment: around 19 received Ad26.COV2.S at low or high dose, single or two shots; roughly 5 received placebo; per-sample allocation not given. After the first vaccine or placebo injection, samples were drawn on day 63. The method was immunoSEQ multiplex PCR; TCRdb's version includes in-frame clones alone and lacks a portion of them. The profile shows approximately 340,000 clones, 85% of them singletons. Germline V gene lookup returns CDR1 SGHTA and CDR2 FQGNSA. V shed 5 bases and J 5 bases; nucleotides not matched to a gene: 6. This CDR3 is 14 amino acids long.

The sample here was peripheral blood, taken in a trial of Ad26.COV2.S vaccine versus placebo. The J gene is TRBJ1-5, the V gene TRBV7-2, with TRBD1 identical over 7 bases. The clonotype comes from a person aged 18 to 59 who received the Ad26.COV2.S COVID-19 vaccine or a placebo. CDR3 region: CASSQRQGDQPQHF. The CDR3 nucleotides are TGTGCCAGCAGCCAAAGACAGGGAGATCAGCCCCAGCATTTT.